This entry features one T cell receptor (beta chain) sequence. What it binds is unknown. Treatment described: roughly 18 received Ad26.COV2.S at low or high dose, single or two shots; roughly five received placebo; per-sample allocation not given. Collection of samples fell on day 63 after the first vaccine or placebo injection. Based in Boston, the donor was an adult of 18-55 years. The CDR3 contains 12 residues. With 0 bases removed from V and 4 bases from J, the gap between germline ends came to 3 bases. Per germline, CDR1 MNHEY and CDR2 SVGAGI. The assay was immunoSEQ multiplex PCR, and TCRdb's table has in-frame clones only and misses some. The data contain around 300,000 clones, roughly 90% of them singletons. The record originates from a study of Ad26.COV2.S vaccination and SARS-CoV-2 variants. The study, taken as a whole, reports: Placebo and vaccine recipients had non-spike TCR breadth that was similar. Reports say spike-specific CD8+ and CD4+ T cell responses covered substantial breadth after vaccination.

The J gene is TRBJ1-2, the V gene TRBV6-5; unclear D gene. The clonotype originates from a person between 18 and 65 years old who received the Ad26.COV2.S COVID-19 vaccine or a placebo. This specimen consisted of peripheral blood, obtained in a trial of Ad26.COV2.S vaccine versus placebo. CDR3 nucleotide sequence: TGTGCCAGCAGTTACTCGGGCTATGGCTACACCTTC. This codes for CASSYSGYGYTF.